This passage covers 26 T cell receptor beta chains from one sample sequenced in a study of technical replicates of blood from several donors. Assay: immunoSEQ multiplex PCR; the TCRdb copy retains only in-frame clones and omits some. In the table there are some 80,000 clones, around 90% of which are singletons. Sequenced input: T cells isolated from PBMCs. These receptors all come from a human donor in good health.

V is TRBV19 and J is TRBJ2-2; TRBD1 aligns across 9 bases. This CDR3 is built from 18 residues. J lost 8 bases, V lost 3 bases, and 16 bases had no gene match. The germline V gene has CDR1 LNHDA and CDR2 SQIVND (reference sequence). CDR3 DNA: TGTGCCAGTAGTATTTTGGCGGCCGGGACAGGGTCCAGGGGGGAGCTGTTTTTT. It specifies CASSILAAGTGSRGELFF. The variable domain in full, with the rest retrieved from reference TRBV19 and TRBJ2-2, is DGGITQSPKYLFRKEGQNVTLSCEQNLNHDAMYWYRQDPGQGLRLIYYSQIVNDFQKGDIAEGYSVSREKKESFPLTVTSAQKNPTAFYLCASSILAAGTGSRGELFFGEGSRLTVL.

The chain carries TRBV6-6 and TRBJ2-2; D is perhaps TRBD1 (6 bases). V was pared by 4 bases and J by 4 bases, with 13 bases between. The CDR3 loop spans 15 amino acids. CDR1 MNHNY and CDR2 SVGAGI come from the germline V gene (reference sequence). The CDR3 reads CASSWARGSTGELFF. In nucleotides, the CDR3 is TGTGCCAGCAGTTGGGCCAGGGGATCCACCGGGGAGCTGTTTTTT.

The gene calls are TRBV14 and TRBJ1-2; 9 bases are a match to TRBD1. Germline assignment: CDR1 SGHDN and CDR2 FVKESK. Germline trimming cut 3 bases from V and 7 bases from J; bases unmatched to any gene: 3. This CDR3 has 13 amino acids. CDR3 protein: CASSHRQGGGYTF. The CDR3 nucleotides read TGTGCCAGCAGCCACAGACAGGGGGGTGGCTACACCTTC. Supplemented by reference TRBV14 and TRBJ1-2, the full variable domain reads EAGVTQFPSHSVIEKGQTVTLRCDPISGHDNLYWYRRVMGKEIKFLLHFVKESKQDESGMPNNRFLAERTGGTYSTLKVQPAELEDSGVYFCASSHRQGGGYTFGSGTRLTVV.

The rearrangement links TRBV6-1 to TRBJ1-2; D remains unclear. The CDR3 runs to 14 residues. Per germline, CDR1 MNHNS and CDR2 SASEGT. V was pared by 3 bases and J by 5 bases, with 13 bases between. The CDR3 DNA reads TGTGCCAGCAGTGATTATCGAGAGACTTATGGCTACACCTTC. It translates to CASSDYRETYGYTF.

The J gene is TRBJ2-2, the V gene TRBV28; 10 nucleotides match TRBD1. CDR3 length: 19 residues. CDR1 and CDR2 from the germline V gene are MDHEN and SYDVKM. The junction had 15 bases not matched to a gene; V was cut back by 5 bases and J by 3 bases. CDR3 sequence: CASSPQEPGTGVDTGELFF. The CDR3 coding sequence is TGTGCCAGCAGTCCACAGGAACCCGGGACAGGGGTCGACACCGGGGAGCTGTTTTTT.

V is TRBV19 and J is TRBJ2-5; TRBD2 aligns across 10 bases. The CDR3 is 14 residues long. The germline CDR1 and CDR2 sequences are LNHDA and SQIVND (reference sequence). V gave up 4 bases and J gave up 5 bases; unmatched junction bases: 4. The CDR3 DNA reads as TGTGCCAGTAGTAGCGGGACTAGCGTGGAGACCCAGTACTTC. It is translated as CASSSGTSVETQYF. The full variable domain, completed using reference TRBV19 and TRBJ2-5, is DGGITQSPKYLFRKEGQNVTLSCEQNLNHDAMYWYRQDPGQGLRLIYYSQIVNDFQKGDIAEGYSVSREKKESFPLTVTSAQKNPTAFYLCASSSGTSVETQYFGPGTRLLVL.

The V and J genes are TRBV7-6 and TRBJ2-7, with D unclear. This CDR3 is 12 amino acids long. The V end lost 4 bases, the J end lost 6 bases, and 10 bases lay between the germline ends. Germline CDR1 is SGHVS and CDR2 is FNYEAQ. CDR3 in amino acids: CASSSSSTEQYF. The DNA for the CDR3 is TGTGCCAGCAGCTCCTCTAGTACCGAGCAGTACTTC.

This clone was recorded once. This chain uses TRBV20-1 with TRBJ2-1; D is undetermined. Deletions cut 5 bases from V and 7 bases from J, with 9 bases between. The CDR3 runs 11 residues. Germline V gene lookup returns CDR1 DFQATT and CDR2 SNEGSKA (reference sequence). CDR3 sequence: CSASPLNEQFF. The CDR3 DNA is TGCAGTGCTTCACCACTAAATGAGCAGTTCTTC.

The chain recombines TRBV21-1 with TRBJ2-6; TRBD1 is the table's D call and was not checked against the DNA. TRBV21-1 is noted as a pseudogene. The CDR3 has 15 amino acids. CDR3 DNA sequence: TGTGCCAGGGGGGACAGGGCATCTGGGGCCAACGTCCTGACTTTC. Translation: CARGDRASGANVLTF.

This rearrangement joins TRBV7-6 to TRBJ2-5, with D possibly TRBD2 on 6 matching bases. Germline values: CDR1 SGHVS, CDR2 FNYEAQ. The CDR3 length is 17 residues. Between the trimmed V and J ends, which lost 3 bases and 5 bases, there was a span of 22 bases. In nucleotides, the CDR3 is TGTGCCAGCAGCTTTGGGGGGTTTTTCGGGGTTCTGGAGACCCAGTACTTC. Protein sequence: CASSFGGFFGVLETQYF.

The CDR3 spells CASSERGSSYNEQFF. CDR3 DNA: TGTGCCAGCAGTGAAAGGGGGAGCTCCTACAATGAGCAGTTCTTC. The V gene is TRBV6-1, the J gene TRBJ2-1; D is possibly TRBD1 (6 bases). Germline V lookup: CDR1 MNHNS, CDR2 SASEGT. This CDR3 contains 15 residues. Trimming took 2 bases from V and 0 from J, leaving 8 bases between them.

The V and J genes are TRBV10-1 and TRBJ1-2; TRBD1 might be the D (5 bases). Germline V gives CDR1 WNHNN, CDR2 SYGVQD (reference sequence). This CDR3 region has 13 residues. V lost 4 bases and J lost 2, with 8 bases in between. This CDR3 reads CASSAGWNYGYTF. The CDR3, as DNA: TGCGCCAGCAGTGCAGGGTGGAACTATGGCTACACCTTC.

This chain connects TRBV12-5 to TRBJ2-7; D is uncertain. Germline CDR1 LGHNT, CDR2 FRNRAP. The CDR3 covers 13 residues. The ends were cut back, 3 bases at V and 2 bases at J, with 8 bases in the middle. The CDR3 protein is CASGFDITYEQYF. DNA for the CDR3: TGTGCTAGTGGTTTCGACATAACCTACGAGCAGTACTTC.

The rearrangement uses TRBV27 and TRBJ2-1, with D maybe TRBD1 (6 bases). Per germline, CDR1 MNHEY and CDR2 SMNVEV (reference sequence). The CDR3 covers 19 residues. The CDR3 sequence is CVSPAKIGTGKLSYNEQFF. In DNA, the CDR3 is TGTGTTAGCCCGGCCAAAATAGGAACAGGGAAGTTGTCCTACAATGAGCAGTTCTTC.

The chain recombines TRBV5-8 with TRBJ2-1; D unclear. Germline values: CDR1 SGHTS, CDR2 YDEGEE. Between the trimmed V and J ends, which lost 1 base and 8 bases, there was a span of 10 bases. The CDR3 is 13 residues long. This CDR3 is CASSLIRHHEQFF. The CDR3 DNA reads as TGTGCCAGCAGCTTGATTCGACACCATGAGCAGTTCTTC.

The rearrangement links TRBV5-1 to TRBJ1-2; 8 bases agree with TRBD1. Germline CDR1 and CDR2: SGHRS and YFSETQ. V dropped 4 bases and J dropped 2; count of bases not matched to a gene: 10. CDR3 length equals 16 residues. CDR3 loop: CASSLGQADPNYGYTF. In DNA, the CDR3 is TGCGCCAGCAGCCTGGGACAGGCAGACCCCAACTATGGCTACACCTTC. Supplemented by reference TRBV5-1 and TRBJ1-2, the full variable domain reads KAGVTQTPRYLIKTRGQQVTLSCSPISGHRSVSWYQQTPGQGLQFLFEYFSETQRNKGNFPGRFSGRQFSNSRSEMNVSTLELGDSALYLCASSLGQADPNYGYTFGSGTRLTVV.

This clone showed up just once. CDR3 DNA: TGTGCCAGCAGGAAGACTACCGGGACATACCCCTACGAGCAGTACTTC. Amino acid sequence: CASRKTTGTYPYEQYF. This chain joins TRBV27 and TRBJ2-7; D is possibly TRBD1 (6 bases). CDR1 is MNHEY, CDR2 SMNVEV, per germline (reference sequence). This CDR3 contains 16 residues. Trimming shortened V by 6 bases and J by 2 bases, and 20 bases separated the two germline ends.

This sequence joins TRBV18 and TRBJ1-2; perhaps TRBD1 as D (5 bases). Germline CDR1 is KGHSH and CDR2 is LQKENI. This CDR3 is 17 amino acids long. V was cut by 0 bases and J by 8 bases, with 22 bases left in between. The CDR3 DNA reads as TGTGCCAGCTCACCACCAGCGATCGGGGGAGGGGCCTGGGGCTACACCTTC. Translation: CASSPPAIGGGAWGYTF. Variable domain in full (rest from reference TRBV18 and TRBJ1-2): NAGVMQNPRHLVRRRGQEARLRCSPMKGHSHVYWYRQLPEEGLKFMVYLQKENIIDESGMPKERFSAEFPKEGPSILRIQQVVRGDSAAYFCASSPPAIGGGAWGYTFGSGTRLTVV.

The gene calls are TRBV11-2 and TRBJ2-2; D not certain. The CDR3 totals 14 residues. Trimming shortened V by 2 bases and J by 5 bases, and 9 bases separated the two germline ends. Germline V gene data show CDR1 as SGHAT and CDR2 as FQNNGV. The CDR3 sequence: CASSLYPFTGELFF. The CDR3 nucleotides read TGTGCCAGCAGCTTATATCCTTTTACCGGGGAGCTGTTTTTT.

V usage is TRBV11-2 and J usage is TRBJ2-5; D is perhaps TRBD1 (5 bases). The V gene lost 5 bases and the J gene lost 1 base, with 14 bases spanning the gap. From germline, CDR1 is SGHAT and CDR2 FQNNGV. This CDR3 comprises 15 residues. The CDR3 loop reads CASSQGTGLQETQYF. The CDR3 DNA reads TGTGCCAGCAGCCAGGGAACAGGCCTCCAAGAGACCCAGTACTTC.

The chain is built from TRBV7-2 and TRBJ2-7; D perhaps matches TRBD2 (6 bases). The V end was cut by 1 base, the J end by 2 bases, with 12 bases between. The CDR3 has 15 amino acids. Germline values: CDR1 SGHTA, CDR2 FQGNSA. Here the CDR3 reads CASSLEGLPTYEQYF. CDR3 DNA: TGTGCCAGCAGCTTAGAAGGACTACCTACCTACGAGCAGTACTTC.

The CDR3 loop reads CASSSRGGEYNEQFF. CDR3 bases: TGTGCCAGCAGCTCCCGCGGGGGGGAGTACAATGAGCAGTTCTTC. The genes are TRBV7-9 and TRBJ2-1; 9 bases are a match to TRBD2. Germline values: CDR1 SEHNR, CDR2 FQNEAQ (reference sequence). This CDR3 spans 15 amino acids. After removal of 4 bases from V and 4 bases from J, the junction contained 5 bases not matched to a gene.

The rearrangement joins TRBV6-6 to TRBJ2-1; 9 positions agree with TRBD2. The CDR3 covers 16 residues. CDR1 is MNHNY and CDR2 is SVGAGI in the germline V gene (reference sequence). Unmatched junction bases numbered 3, after V lost 0 bases and J lost 3 bases. This chain's CDR3 is CASSYSASGVYNEQFF. DNA of the CDR3: TGTGCCAGCAGTTACTCGGCTAGCGGGGTCTACAATGAGCAGTTCTTC.

The chain uses TRBV30 and TRBJ1-1, with unresolved D. The CDR3 runs 15 residues. The germline V gene has CDR1 GTSNPN and CDR2 SVGIG (reference sequence). Trimming cost V 1 base and J 7 bases, with 19 bases left between them. This CDR3 is CAWSEWAASGFEAFF. In nucleotides, the CDR3 is TGTGCCTGGAGTGAGTGGGCGGCGAGCGGTTTTGAAGCTTTCTTT.

The V call is TRBV2, the J call TRBJ1-2; 10 bases fit TRBD1. The V gene end was trimmed by 6 bases and the J gene end by 4 bases; junction bases not matched to a gene: 14. The germline V gene encodes CDR1 SNHLY and CDR2 FYNNEI. This CDR3 is 17 amino acids long. CDR3 amino acids: CASSVDLGQGKVYGYTF. The CDR3 region has the DNA TGTGCCAGCAGCGTTGACTTGGGACAGGGGAAAGTCTATGGCTACACCTTC.

This chain connects TRBV28 to TRBJ2-7; 7 bases match TRBD2. CDR1 and CDR2 (germline): MDHEN, SYDVKM. The CDR3 is made up of 14 amino acids. With 7 bases clipped from V and 1 base from J, the junction kept 7 bases outside the gene matches. CDR3 residues: CASTEGGESYEQYF. In DNA, the CDR3 is TGTGCCAGCACCGAGGGAGGGGAGTCCTACGAGCAGTACTTC.